The clone carrying this TCR beta chain was counted a single time. This record comes from a study of blood T cell repertoires in COVID-19. Produced via immunoSEQ multiplex PCR; TCRdb's table is partial and in-frame only. The table includes 360,000 or so clones, roughly 84% detected once. The clonotype was recovered from a woman aged 25 to 39 who had recovered from COVID-19. The sample consisted of PBMCs or T cells enriched from blood (not recorded which).

The CDR3 DNA is TGCAGTGCTCGTGGTCGCGGGGGGCAGGTCACTGAAGCTTTCTTT. Translated: CSARGRGGQVTEAFF. The chain recombines TRBV20-1 with TRBJ1-1; weak D call: TRBD1 (6 bases). Trimming took off 5 bases at V and 4 bases at J, with 20 bases between the two ends. Looked up from germline, CDR1 is DFQATT and CDR2 is SNEGSKA (reference sequence). This CDR3 spans 15 amino acids.